A selection of T cell receptor beta chains follows, all from one sample in a study of T cells in Graves' hyperthyroidism and ophthalmopathy. MiXCR was run by TCRdb on the multiplex PCR reads, yielding one entry per CDR3 protein. Of some 400,000 distinct CDR3 sequences listed, 19% are singletons. Source material: blood. The source of these receptors is a woman aged 18-30 years with Graves' hyperthyroidism. CDR3s include the opening cysteine and the closing phenylalanine or tryptophan. The D gene is left open where the match is weak. Clone sizes are shown as once, few or many counts, or a class when the clone is expanded.

j_call,v_call,d_call,clone_size,cdr3_aa,cdr3_nt
TRBJ1-3,TRBV29-1,NA,many,CSVEKGTGNTIYF,TGCAGCGTTGAAAAGGGGACTGGAAACACCATATATTTT
TRBJ2-7,TRBV30,NA,many,CAWSRGLYEQYF,TGTGCCTGGAGTAGGGGCCTCTACGAGCAGTACTTC
TRBJ1-5,TRBV30,NA,many,CAWSVRGNQPQHF,TGTGCCTGGAGTGTAAGGGGCAATCAGCCCCAGCATTTT
TRBJ1-1,TRBV6-5,NA,many,CASLGRGGGTEAFF,TGTGCCAGCCTCGGAAGAGGGGGAGGGACTGAAGCTTTCTTT
TRBJ2-7,TRBV30,NA,many,CAWFGATGEQYF,TGTGCCTGGTTCGGGGCCACCGGGGAGCAGTACTTC
TRBJ1-1,TRBV6-2/TRBV6-3,NA,few,CASSNRDNTEAFF,TGTGCCAGCAGTAACCGGGACAACACTGAAGCTTTCTTT
TRBJ1-2,TRBV5-8,TRBD1,many,CASSSRTRQGYGYTF,TGTGCCAGCAGCTCCAGAACTCGACAGGGCTATGGCTACACCTTC
TRBJ2-7,TRBV5-1,NA,many,CASSSLTGRAYEQYF,TGCGCCAGCAGCTCTTTAACAGGGAGGGCCTACGAGCAGTACTTC
TRBJ2-5,TRBV7-2,NA,many,CASSLGPLQETQYF,TGTGCCAGCAGCTTAGGGCCTCTACAAGAGACCCAGTACTTC
TRBJ2-7,TRBV10-3,TRBD1,many,CAINRDRGVEQYF,TGTGCCATCAACCGGGACAGGGGGGTCGAGCAGTACTTC
TRBJ1-1,TRBV28,NA,many,CASSLESGAVEAFF,TGTGCCAGCAGTTTAGAGTCAGGGGCAGTTGAAGCTTTCTTT
TRBJ2-7,TRBV10-3,NA,many,CASRGGEYEQYF,TGTGCCTCCCGGGGCGGGGAATACGAGCAGTACTTC
TRBJ2-5,TRBV6-2/TRBV6-3,TRBD2,many,CASSSGGQGETQYF,TGTGCCAGCAGCAGCGGGGGCCAGGGGGAGACCCAGTACTTC
TRBJ2-7,TRBV27,TRBD1,many,CASSYHLQGRYEQYF,TGTGCCAGCAGTTACCATTTACAGGGGAGATACGAGCAGTACTTC